The 21 T cell receptor beta chains below come from one sample, sequenced in a study of blood T cells in healthy people across ages. Through a sample-barcoded 5' primer and a J-beta primer mix, a second PCR was run for roughly 6 to 11 cycles. TCRdb reprocessed the 5' RACE reads with MiXCR, giving one entry per CDR3 protein. This table holds about 1,000,000 distinct CDR3 sequences, under 45% found once. Sequencing input: blood. The receptor set was obtained from a woman in her sixties or seventies in good health.

The rearrangement uses TRBV27 and TRBJ2-1, with D perhaps TRBD1 (7 bases). This CDR3 is built from 15 residues. The germline V gene encodes CDR1 MNHEY and CDR2 SMNVEV (reference sequence). V was clipped by 2 bases and J by 8 bases, with 16 bases between them. The CDR3 sequence: CASSLGGGYWDEQFF. For the CDR3, the DNA is TGTGCCAGCAGTTTAGGAGGGGGCTATTGGGATGAGCAGTTCTTC.

This clonotype was counted a few times. The chain links TRBV28 to TRBJ2-7; 8 positions agree with TRBD1. The CDR3 contains 15 residues. CDR1 is MDHEN, CDR2 SYDVKM, per germline. The V segment lost 6 bases and the J segment 0 bases; nucleotides outside the gene matches: 7. CDR3 coding DNA: TGTGCCAGCAGACCAACAGGGGGAAGCTCCTACGAGCAGTACTTC. Encoded protein: CASRPTGGSSYEQYF.

The chain joins TRBV6-5 to TRBJ1-2; 10 nucleotides match TRBD1. This CDR3 has 16 residues. CDR1 and CDR2 from the germline V gene are MNHEY and SVGAGI. V dropped 6 bases and J dropped 2; count of bases not matched to a gene: 9. The DNA of the CDR3 is TGTGCCAGCAGCCCCCCTCGGGACAGGGGAAACTATGGCTACACCTTC. This gives the protein CASSPPRDRGNYGYTF.

The chain carries TRBV24-1 and TRBJ2-1, with TRBD2 matching 7 bases. The CDR3 consists of 15 residues. Trimming cost V 3 bases and J 7 bases; bases outside gene matches: 8. Germline V gene data show CDR1 as KGHDR and CDR2 as SFDVKD. The CDR3 sequence is CATSDPRTRLNEQFF. The CDR3 DNA is TGTGCCACCAGTGATCCCAGGACTAGATTGAATGAGCAGTTCTTC.

V is TRBV25-1 and J is TRBJ2-1; 7 nucleotides agree with TRBD2. The ends lost 5 bases at V and 3 bases at J; junction bases unmatched: 4. CDR3 length: 14 residues. The germline V gene has CDR1 MGHDK and CDR2 SYGVNS. The CDR3 DNA follows: TGTGCCAGCAGTTATACTAGCGACTACAATGAGCAGTTCTTC. Translation gives CASSYTSDYNEQFF.

The chain employs TRBV20-1 and TRBJ2-5, with 7 bases lining up with TRBD2. The J call is doubtful: the DNA matches TRBJ2-7 better. Germline V gene sequence: CDR1 DFQATT, CDR2 SNEGSKA (reference sequence). The CDR3 is 14 residues long. The CDR3 nucleotides are TGCAGTGGACGAATGCCGGGAGGACGAGGCGAGCAGTACTTC. It is translated as CSGRMPGGRGEQYF.

This clonotype has only a few counts. The chain has TRBV12-3 or TRBV12-4 and TRBJ1-1, with D unresolved. V gave up 6 bases and J gave up 5 bases, with 16 bases separating them. The CDR3 has 14 amino acids. CDR3 bases: TGTGCCAGCAGGCTACAAGGAAAGGAAACTGAAGCTTTCTTT. Translated: CASRLQGKETEAFF.

This clonotype was seen a few times. This chain joins TRBV5-1 and TRBJ1-2, with D unresolved. The CDR3 runs to 13 residues. V lost 3 bases and J lost 8, with 14 bases in between. Looked up from germline, CDR1 is SGHRS and CDR2 is YFSETQ. The CDR3, as DNA: TGCGCCAGCAGCTCCCCCCCACACCCAGGCTACACCTTC. It translates to CASSSPPHPGYTF.

This chain links TRBV18 with TRBJ2-5; 7 nucleotides agree with TRBD2. The DNA end lines up better with TRBJ2-7; the J call may be wrong. CDR1 and CDR2 (germline): KGHSH, LQKENI. The CDR3 has 16 amino acids. The CDR3 nucleotides read TGTGCCAGCTCACCAGCGGCTAGCGGCAGTACCTACGAGCAGTACTTC. Translated, it gives CASSPAASGSTYEQYF.

This sequence joins TRBV6-5 and TRBJ2-3; 7 bases are a match to TRBD2. The CDR3 covers 15 residues. V was clipped by 6 bases and J by 1 base; unmatched bases: 7. Looked up from germline, CDR1 is MNHEY and CDR2 is SVGAGI. CDR3 nucleotides: TGTGCCAGCAGACCCGTACTAGCGCGCACAGATACGCAGTATTTT. Protein sequence: CASRPVLARTDTQYF.

Remarks on this clonotype: The junction and the germline gene differ at one end; a read error may be behind it. This sequence joins TRBV4-1 and TRBJ2-5, with a possible D match to TRBD2 (6 bases). Looked up from germline, CDR1 is MGHRA and CDR2 is YSYEKL. The CDR3 loop spans 14 amino acids. The CDR3 DNA reads TGCGCCAGCGGCCAAGACAGCGGGTGGGAGACCCAGTACTTC. Its protein product is CASGQDSGWETQYF.

This clonotype was seen only a few times. The chain recombines TRBV6-5 with TRBJ2-2; TRBD2 aligns across 7 bases. The V and J ends lost 3 bases and 4 bases, in that order; junction bases with no gene match: 5. The CDR3 totals 15 residues. CDR1 and CDR2 (germline): MNHEY, SVGAGI. The CDR3 loop is CASSYGGRLTGELFF. Here the CDR3 DNA reads TGTGCCAGCAGTTATGGCGGGAGACTCACCGGGGAGCTGTTTTTT.

This rearrangement joins TRBV27 to TRBJ2-1, with 9 bases that match TRBD1. The CDR3 is 16 amino acids. Per germline, CDR1 MNHEY and CDR2 SMNVEV (reference sequence). V trimming: 5 bases; J trimming: 3 bases; junction bases outside the gene matches: 8. The DNA for the CDR3 is TGTGCCAGCAGTCCCCCCCACAGGGGGCTCTACAATGAGCAGTTCTTC. Translation gives CASSPPHRGLYNEQFF.

This chain joins TRBV5-4 and TRBJ2-7; 10 bases fit TRBD2. CDR1 and CDR2 from the germline V gene are SGHNT and YYREEE (reference sequence). The CDR3 has 15 amino acids. Trimming removed 3 bases from V and 2 bases from J; junction bases left unmatched: 5. The CDR3 loop reads CASSWASGSPYEQYF. The CDR3 bases are TGTGCCAGCAGCTGGGCTAGCGGGAGTCCCTACGAGCAGTACTTC.

The chain links TRBV2 to TRBJ2-1; D ambiguous. V was shortened by 4 bases and J by 9 bases, with 16 bases between the two germline ends. The CDR3 runs 14 residues. CDR1 is SNHLY and CDR2 is FYNNEI in the germline V gene. The DNA of the CDR3 is TGTGCCAGCAGTGTGGGTCGGGTGACGGGTGAGCAGTTCTTC. Amino acid sequence: CASSVGRVTGEQFF.

Of note for this clonotype: Being one base from a much bigger clone, this may be a read error. V and J are TRBV2 and TRBJ2-7; 9 bases map to TRBD1. This CDR3 has 14 residues. In germline, CDR1 is SNHLY, CDR2 FYNNEI. Unmatched junction bases numbered 10, after V lost 6 bases and J lost 7 bases. CDR3 nucleotide sequence: TGTGCCAGCAGCATACAGGGGGCTGACAATGAGCAGTACTTC. This encodes CASSIQGADNEQYF.

V is TRBV3-1 and J is TRBJ2-3; D remains unclear. V was pared by 0 bases and J by 1 base, with 5 bases between. The V gene's germline CDR1 is LGHDT and CDR2 YNNKEL (reference sequence). The CDR3 loop spans 14 amino acids. CDR3 protein: CASSQEHGTDTQYF. Written as DNA, the CDR3 is TGTGCCAGCAGCCAAGAGCATGGCACAGATACGCAGTATTTT.

This sequence joins TRBV30 and TRBJ2-4; no clear D. Germline V gives CDR1 GTSNPN, CDR2 SVGIG (reference sequence). V was clipped by 0 bases and J by 0 bases, with 12 bases between them. The CDR3 spans 16 residues. The CDR3 bases are TGTGCCTGGAGTGTACCCACAACTCTAGCCAAAAACATTCAGTACTTC. This gives the protein CAWSVPTTLAKNIQYF.

This clonotype has more than one count but fewer than ten. The chain recombines TRBV15 with TRBJ2-7, with 7 bases lining up with TRBD2. The CDR3 is 13 residues long. The V segment lost 3 bases and the J segment 3 bases; nucleotides outside the gene matches: 2. Germline lookup yields CDR1 LNHNV and CDR2 YYDKDF (reference sequence). The CDR3 is CATSSAGDYEQYF. The CDR3 nucleotides read TGTGCCACCAGCAGTGCGGGGGACTACGAGCAGTACTTC.

On this clonotype itself: Relative to the germline gene, one junction end is altered; a read error may explain this. The chain recombines TRBV2 with TRBJ2-1; D remains ambiguous. Germline V gene lookup returns CDR1 SNHLY and CDR2 FYNNEI. The CDR3 length is 13 residues. CDR3 region: CTSSEALYDEQFF. The CDR3 coding sequence is TGTACCAGCAGTGAAGCGCTGTACGATGAGCAGTTCTTC.

This clonotype was observed a handful of times. Since a much larger clone is just one base distant, this may be a read error. The chain joins TRBV11-3 to TRBJ2-7, with TRBD1 matching 9 bases. The V and J ends lost 5 bases and 7 bases, in that order; junction bases with no gene match: 6. CDR3 size: 13 residues. The germline gives CDR1 SGHNT, CDR2 YENEEA. The CDR3 nucleotides are TGTGCCAGCAGCCCCGACAGGGGGAATGAGCAGTACTTC. Amino acid sequence: CASSPDRGNEQYF.